The present TCR beta chain was sequenced within a study of graft-versus-host responses after intestinal transplantation. Study as a whole: Every one of the recipients received anti-thymocyte globulin induction and afterwards took tacrolimus and steroids for about 3 years.

The CDR3 extends over 14 amino acids. Germline V CDR1 and CDR2: KGHSH, LQKENI. Losses at the gene ends were 1 base for V and 4 bases for J; bases not matched to a gene: 0. The study, taken as a whole, reports: Marrow from the recipient contained GvH clones, some of which had appeared first in ileum or blood.

About this clone itself: No antigen is known for it.

This table comes from immunoSEQ multiplex PCR, and its TCRdb copy is limited to in-frame clones, with some not included. The repertoire includes about 50,000 clones, nearly 95% of them detected once, and around 2.5% sits in the top ten. The clonotype comes from a human donor who was the organ donor for an intestinal transplant. This chain connects TRBV18 to TRBJ2-5; 10 bases are a match to TRBD1. This specimen was unstimulated CD4+ T cells sorted from spleen or lymph node cells, taken before transplant. DNA for the CDR3: TGTGCCAGCTCACCACGGACAGGGGGAGAGACCCAGTACTTC. Its translation: CASSPRTGGETQYF.